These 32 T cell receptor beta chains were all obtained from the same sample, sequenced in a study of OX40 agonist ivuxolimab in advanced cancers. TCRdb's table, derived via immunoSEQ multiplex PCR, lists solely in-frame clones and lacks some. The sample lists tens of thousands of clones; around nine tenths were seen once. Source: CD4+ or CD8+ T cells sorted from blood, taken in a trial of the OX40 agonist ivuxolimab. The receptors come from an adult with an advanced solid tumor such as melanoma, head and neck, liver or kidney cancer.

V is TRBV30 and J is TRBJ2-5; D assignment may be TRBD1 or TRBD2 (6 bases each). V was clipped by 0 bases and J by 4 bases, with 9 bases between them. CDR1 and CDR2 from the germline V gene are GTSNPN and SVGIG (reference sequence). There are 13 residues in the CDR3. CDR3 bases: TGTGCCTGGAGTGTCTGGGGGGCAGAGACCCAGTACTTC. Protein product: CAWSVWGAETQYF.

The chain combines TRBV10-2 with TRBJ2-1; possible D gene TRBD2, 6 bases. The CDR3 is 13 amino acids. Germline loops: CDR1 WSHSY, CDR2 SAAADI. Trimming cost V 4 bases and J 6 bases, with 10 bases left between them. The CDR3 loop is CASSALATNEQFF. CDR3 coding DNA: TGCGCCAGCAGTGCCCTAGCGACCAATGAGCAGTTCTTC.

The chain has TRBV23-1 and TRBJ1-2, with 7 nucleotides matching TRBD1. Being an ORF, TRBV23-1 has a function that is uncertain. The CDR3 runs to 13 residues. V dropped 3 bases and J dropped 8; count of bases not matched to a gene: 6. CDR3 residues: CASSHDRDRGYTF. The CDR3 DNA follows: TGCGCCAGCAGTCACGACAGGGATAGAGGCTACACCTTC.

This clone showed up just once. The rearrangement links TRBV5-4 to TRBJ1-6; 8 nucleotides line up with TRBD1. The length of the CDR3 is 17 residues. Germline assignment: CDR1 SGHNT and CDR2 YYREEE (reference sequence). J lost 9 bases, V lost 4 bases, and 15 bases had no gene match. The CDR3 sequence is CASSQAVRGQVSSPLHF. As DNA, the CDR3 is TGTGCCAGCAGCCAAGCGGTCAGGGGGCAAGTGAGTTCACCCCTCCACTTT.

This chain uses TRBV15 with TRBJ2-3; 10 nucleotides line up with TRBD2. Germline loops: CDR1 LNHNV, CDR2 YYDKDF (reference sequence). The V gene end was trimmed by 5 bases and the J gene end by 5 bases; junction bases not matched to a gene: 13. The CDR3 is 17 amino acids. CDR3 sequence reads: CATSARAPGLAIDTQYF. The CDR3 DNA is TGTGCCACCAGCGCCCGAGCACCGGGACTAGCGATAGATACGCAGTATTTT.

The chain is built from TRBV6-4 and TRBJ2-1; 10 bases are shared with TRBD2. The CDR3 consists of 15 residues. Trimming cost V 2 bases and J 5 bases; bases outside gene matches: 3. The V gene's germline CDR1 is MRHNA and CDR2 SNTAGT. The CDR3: CASSDSTSGDNEQFF. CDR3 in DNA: TGTGCCAGCAGTGACAGTACTAGCGGGGACAATGAGCAGTTCTTC.

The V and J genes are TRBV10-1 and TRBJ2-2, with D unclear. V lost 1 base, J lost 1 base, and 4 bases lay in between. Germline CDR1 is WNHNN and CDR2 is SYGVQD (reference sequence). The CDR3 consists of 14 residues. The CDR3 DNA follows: TGCGCCAGCAGTGAGTGGATGAACACCGGGGAGCTGTTTTTT. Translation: CASSEWMNTGELFF.

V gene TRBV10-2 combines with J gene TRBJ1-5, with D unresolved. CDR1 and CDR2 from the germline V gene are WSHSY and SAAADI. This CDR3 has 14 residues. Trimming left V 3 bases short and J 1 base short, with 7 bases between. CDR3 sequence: CASSEVDSNQPQHF. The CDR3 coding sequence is TGCGCCAGCAGTGAAGTCGACAGCAATCAGCCCCAGCATTTT.

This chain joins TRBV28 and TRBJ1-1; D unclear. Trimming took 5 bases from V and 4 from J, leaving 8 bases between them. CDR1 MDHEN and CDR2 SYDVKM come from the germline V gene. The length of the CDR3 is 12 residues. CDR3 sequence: CASSQGPTEAFF. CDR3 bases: TGTGCCAGCAGTCAAGGGCCCACTGAAGCTTTCTTT.

The CDR3 coding sequence is TGTGCCAGTAGTATAGATCATGGGACCAATGAGCAGTTCTTC. Encoded protein: CASSIDHGTNEQFF. The rearrangement joins TRBV19 to TRBJ2-1; D possibly matches TRBD1 or TRBD2 (5 bases each). CDR3 length equals 14 residues. Germline values: CDR1 LNHDA, CDR2 SQIVND (reference sequence). Between the trimmed V and J ends, which lost 0 bases and 6 bases, there was a span of 9 bases.

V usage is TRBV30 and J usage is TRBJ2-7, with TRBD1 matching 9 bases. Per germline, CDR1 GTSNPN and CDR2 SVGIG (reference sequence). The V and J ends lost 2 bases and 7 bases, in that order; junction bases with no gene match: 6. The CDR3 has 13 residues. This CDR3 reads CAWSSGQGPEQYF. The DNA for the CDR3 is TGTGCCTGGAGTTCGGGACAGGGCCCAGAGCAGTACTTC.

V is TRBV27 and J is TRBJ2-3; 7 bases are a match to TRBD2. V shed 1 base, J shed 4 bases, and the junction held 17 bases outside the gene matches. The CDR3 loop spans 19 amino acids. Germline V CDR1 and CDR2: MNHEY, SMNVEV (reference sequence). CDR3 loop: CASSLYPPPVAGVPDTQYF. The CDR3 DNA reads TGTGCCAGCAGTTTATATCCCCCCCCAGTGGCGGGGGTGCCAGATACGCAGTATTTT.

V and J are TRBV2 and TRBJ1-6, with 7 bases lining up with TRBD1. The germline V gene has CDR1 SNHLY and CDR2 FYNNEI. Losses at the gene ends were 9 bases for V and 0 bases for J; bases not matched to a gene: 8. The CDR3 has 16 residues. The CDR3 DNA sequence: TGTGCCAGGGGACAGCGACAGACCTCCTATAATTCACCCCTCCACTTT. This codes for CARGQRQTSYNSPLHF.

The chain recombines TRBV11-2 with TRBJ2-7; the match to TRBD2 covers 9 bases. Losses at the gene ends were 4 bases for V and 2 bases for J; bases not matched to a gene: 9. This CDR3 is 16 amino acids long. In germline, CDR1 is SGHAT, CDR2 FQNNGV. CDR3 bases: TGTGCCAGCAGCTCGATAGCGGGGGCCTCCGCCTACGAGCAGTACTTC. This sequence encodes CASSSIAGASAYEQYF.

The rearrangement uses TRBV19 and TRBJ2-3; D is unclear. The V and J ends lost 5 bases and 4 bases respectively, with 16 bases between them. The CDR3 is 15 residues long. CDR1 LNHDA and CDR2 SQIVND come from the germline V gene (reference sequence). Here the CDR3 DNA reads TGTGCCAGTAGTTCCTACTCGGGCGCCCCAGATACGCAGTATTTT. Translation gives CASSSYSGAPDTQYF.

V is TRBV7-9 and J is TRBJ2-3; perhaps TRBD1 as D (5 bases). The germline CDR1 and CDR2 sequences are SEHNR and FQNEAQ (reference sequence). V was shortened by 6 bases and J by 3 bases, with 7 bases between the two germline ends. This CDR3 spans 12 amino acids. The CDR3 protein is CASSSGTDTQYF. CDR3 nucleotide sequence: TGTGCCAGCAGTTCAGGGACAGATACGCAGTATTTT. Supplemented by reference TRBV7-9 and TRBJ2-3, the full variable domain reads DTGVSQNPRHKITKRGQNVTFRCDPISEHNRLYWYRQTLGQGPEFLTYFQNEAQLEKSRLLSDRFSAERPKGSFSTLEIQRTEQGDSAMYLCASSSGTDTQYFGPGTRLTVL.

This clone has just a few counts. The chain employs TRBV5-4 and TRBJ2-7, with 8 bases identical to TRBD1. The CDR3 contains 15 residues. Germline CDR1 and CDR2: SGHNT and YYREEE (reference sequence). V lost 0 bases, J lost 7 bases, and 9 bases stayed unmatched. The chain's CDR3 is CASSLGDRGVREQYF. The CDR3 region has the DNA TGTGCCAGCAGCTTGGGTGACAGGGGAGTTAGGGAGCAGTACTTC.

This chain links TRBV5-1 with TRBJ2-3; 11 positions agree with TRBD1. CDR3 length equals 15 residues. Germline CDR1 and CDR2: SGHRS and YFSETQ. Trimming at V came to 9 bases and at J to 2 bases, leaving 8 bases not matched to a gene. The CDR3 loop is CATRDRGRDTDTQYF. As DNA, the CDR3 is TGCGCCACCCGGGACAGGGGGAGAGACACAGATACGCAGTATTTT.

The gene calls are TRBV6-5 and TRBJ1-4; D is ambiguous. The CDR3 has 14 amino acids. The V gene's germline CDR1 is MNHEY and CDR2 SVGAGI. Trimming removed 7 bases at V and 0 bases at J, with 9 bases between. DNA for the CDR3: TGTGCCAGCAAAACCGGGACAACTAATGAAAAACTGTTTTTT. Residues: CASKTGTTNEKLFF.

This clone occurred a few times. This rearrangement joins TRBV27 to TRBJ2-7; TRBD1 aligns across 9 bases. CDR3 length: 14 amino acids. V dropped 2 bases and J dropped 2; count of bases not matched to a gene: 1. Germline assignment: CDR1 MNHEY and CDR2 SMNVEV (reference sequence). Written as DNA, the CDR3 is TGTGCCAGCAGTTTACACAGGGGGCCCTACGAGCAGTACTTC. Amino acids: CASSLHRGPYEQYF.

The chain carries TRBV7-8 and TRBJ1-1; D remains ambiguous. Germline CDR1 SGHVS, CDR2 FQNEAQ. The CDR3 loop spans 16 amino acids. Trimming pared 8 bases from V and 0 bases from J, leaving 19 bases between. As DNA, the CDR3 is TGTGCCAGCTCCGACCGGGAAGCAAGATTGAACACTGAAGCTTTCTTT. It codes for CASSDREARLNTEAFF.

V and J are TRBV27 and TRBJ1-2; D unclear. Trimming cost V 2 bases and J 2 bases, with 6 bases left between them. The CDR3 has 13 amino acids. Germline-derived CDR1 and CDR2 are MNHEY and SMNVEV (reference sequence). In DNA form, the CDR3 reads TGTGCCAGCAGTTTACACACCAACTATGGCTACACCTTC. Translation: CASSLHTNYGYTF.

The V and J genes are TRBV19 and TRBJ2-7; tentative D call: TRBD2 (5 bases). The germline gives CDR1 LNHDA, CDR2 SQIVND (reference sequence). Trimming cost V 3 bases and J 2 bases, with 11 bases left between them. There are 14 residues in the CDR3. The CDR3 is CASSMSQRAYEQYF. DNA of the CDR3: TGTGCCAGTAGTATGTCGCAGAGGGCCTACGAGCAGTACTTC.

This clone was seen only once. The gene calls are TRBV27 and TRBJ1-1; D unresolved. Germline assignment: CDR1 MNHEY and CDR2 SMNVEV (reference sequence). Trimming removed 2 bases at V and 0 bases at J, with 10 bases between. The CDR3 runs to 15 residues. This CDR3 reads CASSLISGVNTEAFF. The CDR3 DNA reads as TGTGCCAGCAGTTTAATTAGCGGAGTGAACACTGAAGCTTTCTTT.

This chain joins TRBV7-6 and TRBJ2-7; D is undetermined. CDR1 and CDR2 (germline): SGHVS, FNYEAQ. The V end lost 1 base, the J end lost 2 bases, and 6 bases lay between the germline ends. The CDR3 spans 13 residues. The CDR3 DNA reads TGTGCCAGCAGCTTAGGGGAACCCTACGAGCAGTACTTC. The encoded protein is CASSLGEPYEQYF.

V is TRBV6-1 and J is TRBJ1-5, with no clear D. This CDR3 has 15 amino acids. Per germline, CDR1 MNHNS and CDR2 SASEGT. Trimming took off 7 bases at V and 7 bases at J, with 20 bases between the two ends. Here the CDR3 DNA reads TGTGCCAGCATGGTCTCCGGGGTACGAGAGCAGCCCCAGCATTTT. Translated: CASMVSGVREQPQHF.

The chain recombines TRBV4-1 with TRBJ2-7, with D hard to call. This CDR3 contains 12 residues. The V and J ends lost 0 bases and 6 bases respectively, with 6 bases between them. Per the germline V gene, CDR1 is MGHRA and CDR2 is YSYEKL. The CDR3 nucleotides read TGCGCCAGCAGCCAAGATAGAAGCGAGCAGTACTTC. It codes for CASSQDRSEQYF.

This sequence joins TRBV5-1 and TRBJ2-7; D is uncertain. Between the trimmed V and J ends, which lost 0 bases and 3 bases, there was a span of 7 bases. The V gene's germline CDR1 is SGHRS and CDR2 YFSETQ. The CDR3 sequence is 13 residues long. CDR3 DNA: TGCGCCAGCAGCTTGGCTCGAGGCTACGAGCAGTACTTC. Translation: CASSLARGYEQYF.

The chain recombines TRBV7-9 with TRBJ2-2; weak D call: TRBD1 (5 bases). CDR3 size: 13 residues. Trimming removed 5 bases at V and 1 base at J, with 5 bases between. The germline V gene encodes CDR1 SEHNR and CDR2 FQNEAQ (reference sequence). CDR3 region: CASSQGNTGELFF. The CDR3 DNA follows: TGTGCCAGCAGCCAGGGGAACACCGGGGAGCTGTTTTTT.

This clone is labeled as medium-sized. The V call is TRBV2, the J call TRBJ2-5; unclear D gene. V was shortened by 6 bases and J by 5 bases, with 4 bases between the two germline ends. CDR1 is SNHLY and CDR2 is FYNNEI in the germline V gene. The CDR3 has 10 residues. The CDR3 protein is CASSRETQYF. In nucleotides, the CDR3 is TGTGCCAGCAGCCGGGAGACCCAGTACTTC. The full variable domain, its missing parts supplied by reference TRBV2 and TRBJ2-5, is EPEVTQTPSHQVTQMGQEVILRCVPISNHLYFYWYRQILGQKVEFLVSFYNNEISEKSEIFDDQFSVERPDGSNFTLKIRSTKLEDSAMYFCASSRETQYFGPGTRLLVL.

This CDR3 reads CASSPGGYTQYF. CDR3 nucleotide sequence: TGTGCCAGCAGCCCGGGGGGCTATACGCAGTATTTT. V gene TRBV4-2 combines with J gene TRBJ2-3; possible D gene TRBD2, 7 bases. Trimming took off 4 bases at V and 7 bases at J, with 9 bases between the two ends. This CDR3 spans 12 amino acids. Per the germline V gene, CDR1 is LGHNA and CDR2 is YNFKEQ.

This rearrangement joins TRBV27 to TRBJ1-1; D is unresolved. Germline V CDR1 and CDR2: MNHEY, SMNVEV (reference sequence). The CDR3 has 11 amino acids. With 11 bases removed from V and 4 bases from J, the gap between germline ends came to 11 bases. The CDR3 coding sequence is TGTGCCCGCGCTCTGCCCACTGAAGCTTTCTTT. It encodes CARALPTEAFF.